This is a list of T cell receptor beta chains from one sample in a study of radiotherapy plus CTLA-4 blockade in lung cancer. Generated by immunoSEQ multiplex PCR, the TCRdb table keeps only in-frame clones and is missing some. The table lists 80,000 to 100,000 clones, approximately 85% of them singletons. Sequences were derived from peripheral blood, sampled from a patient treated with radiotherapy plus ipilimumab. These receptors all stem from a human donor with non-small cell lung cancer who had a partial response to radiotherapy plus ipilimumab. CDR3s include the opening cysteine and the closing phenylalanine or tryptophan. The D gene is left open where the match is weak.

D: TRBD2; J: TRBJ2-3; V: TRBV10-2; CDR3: CASRGGRALGADTQYF; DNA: TGCGCCAGCAGAGGCGGGAGGGCCCTCGGCGCAGATACGCAGTATTTT
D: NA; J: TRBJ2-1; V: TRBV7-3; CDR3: CASSWDSNSYNEQFF; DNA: TGTGCCAGCAGCTGGGACTCAAACTCCTACAATGAGCAGTTCTTC
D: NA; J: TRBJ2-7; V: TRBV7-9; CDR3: CASSARDLPFYEQYF; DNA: TGTGCCAGCAGCGCGCGGGACTTACCATTCTACGAGCAGTACTTC
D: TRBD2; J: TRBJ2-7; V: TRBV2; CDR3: CASRRVEREGYEQYF; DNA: TGTGCCAGCAGAAGGGTCGAGCGGGAGGGGTACGAGCAGTACTTC
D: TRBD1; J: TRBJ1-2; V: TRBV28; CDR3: CASSLLRGRFNPGYTF; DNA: TGTGCCAGCAGTTTATTGAGGGGGCGCTTTAATCCTGGCTACACCTTC
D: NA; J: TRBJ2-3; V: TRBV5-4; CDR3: CANSSPGYGTQYF; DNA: TGTGCCAACAGCTCCCCTGGTTACGGTACGCAGTATTTT
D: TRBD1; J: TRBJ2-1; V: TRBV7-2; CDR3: CASSLARQGEWNEQFF; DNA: TGTGCCAGCAGCTTAGCGCGGCAGGGGGAGTGGAATGAGCAGTTCTTC
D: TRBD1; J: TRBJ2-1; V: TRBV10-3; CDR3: CAISEGQGMGNEQFF; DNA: TGTGCCATCAGCGAGGGACAGGGGATGGGCAATGAGCAGTTCTTC
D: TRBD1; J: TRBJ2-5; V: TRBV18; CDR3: CASSPTGGGETQYF; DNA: TGTGCCAGCTCACCGACAGGGGGGGGAGAGACCCAGTACTTC
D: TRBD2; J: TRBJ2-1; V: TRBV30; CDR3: CAWGRLAGGPYNEQFF; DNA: TGTGCCTGGGGCCGGCTAGCGGGGGGCCCCTACAATGAGCAGTTCTTC
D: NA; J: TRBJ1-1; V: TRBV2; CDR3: CASRPTIKGTEAFF; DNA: TGTGCCAGCAGGCCCACTATTAAGGGGACTGAAGCTTTCTTT
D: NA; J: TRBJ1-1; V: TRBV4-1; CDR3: CASRLTGQGFDTEAFF; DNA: TGCGCCAGCAGGCTCACAGGGCAGGGGTTCGACACTGAAGCTTTCTTT
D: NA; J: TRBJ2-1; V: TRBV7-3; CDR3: CASSLRGGGEQFF; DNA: TGTGCCAGCAGCTTAAGAGGGGGGGGTGAGCAGTTCTTC
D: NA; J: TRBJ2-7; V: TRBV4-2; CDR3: CASSQPPGGTWDEQYF; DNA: TGTGCCAGCAGCCAACCCCCGGGGGGCACCTGGGATGAGCAGTACTTC
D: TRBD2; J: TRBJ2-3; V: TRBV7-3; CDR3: CASSLSSGNTDTQYF; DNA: TGTGCCAGCAGCTTGTCTAGCGGGAACACAGATACGCAGTATTTT